This T cell receptor beta chain derives from a study of T-cell reconstitution after alpha-beta-depleted transplantation in children. The TCRbeta library was prepared with unique molecular identifiers. TCRdb passed the PCR reads through MiXCR, listing each CDR3 protein once. In the table there are about 7,900 distinct CDR3 sequences, 17% of which are singletons. This clonotype was seen at least ten times. CDR1 is DFQATT, CDR2 SNEGSKA, per germline (reference sequence). Losses at the gene ends were 6 bases for V and 3 bases for J; bases not matched to a gene: 7. The CDR3 extends over 15 amino acids. The source is a girl under three years old who had a stem cell transplant for combined immunodeficiency, so the T cells may come from the graft donor. V gene TRBV20-1 combines with J gene TRBJ2-1; 11 bases match TRBD2. The source material was PBMCs, mostly from graft donor cells, sampled 60 days after TCRalphabeta/CD19-depleted stem cell transplant. CDR3 nucleotide sequence: TGCAGTGCCGATAGCGGGAGGGCGCACTACAATGAGCAGTTCTTC. Protein product: CSADSGRAHYNEQFF.